The 32 T cell receptor beta chains below come from one sample, sequenced in a study of T cells in Graves' hyperthyroidism and ophthalmopathy. Amplified regions were TCR beta CDR3 sequences from RNA transcripts. First-round RT-PCR targeting the TCR CDR3 was performed with the HTBI primer set. Using its own MiXCR run on the multiplex PCR reads, TCRdb lists one record per CDR3 protein. There are about 410,000 distinct CDR3 sequences in the sample; under 15% occur only once, and approximately 13% lies in the top ten. The sample was blood. The source of these receptors is a man between 18 and 35 years old with Graves' ophthalmopathy.

This clonotype was found a few times. A read error may account for a junction end that differs from germline. The rearrangement joins TRBV12-3 or TRBV12-4 to TRBJ2-7; D gene unclear. The CDR3 length is 11 residues. CDR3 bases: TGTGCCGGCAGTCAAGCCTACGAGCAGTACTTC. Translating it yields CAGSQAYEQYF.

The CDR3 region is CASSFHRVVNEKLFF. CDR3 coding DNA: TGTGCCAGCAGCTTCCACAGGGTAGTAAATGAAAAACTGTTTTTT. The chain uses TRBV7-9 and TRBJ1-4, with D possibly matching TRBD1 (6 bases). Germline V gene data show CDR1 as SEHNR and CDR2 as FQNEAQ (reference sequence). Deletions cut 3 bases from V and 5 bases from J, with 13 bases between. This CDR3 is 15 amino acids long.

This chain uses TRBV20-1 with TRBJ2-7; D is possibly TRBD1 or TRBD2 (5 bases each). The CDR3 is 14 residues long. V was trimmed by 6 bases and J by 2 bases, leaving 17 bases between them. Germline V gives CDR1 DFQATT, CDR2 SNEGSKA (reference sequence). In DNA form, the CDR3 reads TGCAGTGCCGTAGGGACCCAAAATCCCTACGAGCAGTACTTC. Residues: CSAVGTQNPYEQYF.

This clonotype was counted between two and nine times. This chain uses TRBV9 with TRBJ2-2; D may match TRBD1 or TRBD2 (5 bases each). Trimming shortened V by 0 bases and J by 6 bases, and 12 bases separated the two germline ends. CDR1 and CDR2 from the germline V gene are SGDLS and YYNGEE. This CDR3 is 15 amino acids long. Written as DNA, the CDR3 is TGTGCCAGCAGCGTAGGAGGGGTTGCGTCCGGGGAGCTGTTTTTT. Translation: CASSVGGVASGELFF.

The genes are TRBV4-1 and TRBJ1-1; a weak D match, TRBD1 (5 bases). V was shortened by 1 base and J by 0 bases, with 9 bases between the two germline ends. This CDR3 region has 15 residues. The germline CDR1 and CDR2 sequences are MGHRA and YSYEKL. The CDR3 coding sequence is TGCGCCAGCAGCCAAGGGGACGGAATGAACACTGAAGCTTTCTTT. It codes for CASSQGDGMNTEAFF.

This rearrangement joins TRBV25-1 to TRBJ1-4, with D maybe TRBD1 (6 bases). Germline CDR1 is MGHDK and CDR2 is SYGVNS. V lost 7 bases to trimming and J lost 7 bases, with 10 bases between them. The CDR3 consists of 12 residues. CDR3 DNA: TGTGCCAGCAATAGGGGGTTTGAAAAACTGTTTTTT. Translating gives CASNRGFEKLFF.

This clonotype was counted at least ten times. This rearrangement joins TRBV12-3 or TRBV12-4 to TRBJ2-2; TRBD2 matches at 13 bases. The CDR3 totals 15 residues. J lost 7 bases, V lost 4 bases, and 3 bases had no gene match. The CDR3 coding sequence is TGTGCCAGCAGTTGGACTAGCGGGAGTTTCGGGGAGCTGTTTTTT. It encodes CASSWTSGSFGELFF.

The V gene is TRBV29-1, the J gene TRBJ2-7; weak D call: TRBD1 (5 bases). This CDR3 contains 11 residues. V lost 5 bases and J lost 2, with 7 bases in between. The germline gives CDR1 SQVTM, CDR2 ANQGSEA. CDR3 nucleotides: TGCAGCGTTACGACAGCCTACGAGCAGTACTTC. Residues: CSVTTAYEQYF.

This clonotype has a handful of counts. The chain joins TRBV5-1 to TRBJ2-3; D uncertain. Germline V lookup: CDR1 SGHRS, CDR2 YFSETQ. Trimming took 0 bases from V and 0 from J, leaving 8 bases between them. The CDR3 spans 15 residues. The CDR3 reads CASSLVPPSTDTQYF. Here the CDR3 DNA reads TGCGCCAGCAGCTTGGTTCCCCCAAGCACAGATACGCAGTATTTT.

This chain joins TRBV30 and TRBJ2-6; D is uncertain. Per the germline V gene, CDR1 is GTSNPN and CDR2 is SVGIG (reference sequence). The CDR3 consists of 12 residues. Trimming removed 5 bases at V and 2 bases at J, with 4 bases between. This CDR3 is CAWAAGANVLTF. CDR3 in DNA: TGTGCCTGGGCCGCTGGGGCCAACGTCCTGACTTTC.

This clonotype was counted ten times or more. This chain connects TRBV2 to TRBJ1-2; 8 bases are shared with TRBD1. Germline CDR1 is SNHLY and CDR2 is FYNNEI. The J segment lost 8 bases and the V segment lost 8 bases, leaving 13 bases of the junction unmatched. The CDR3 extends over 14 amino acids. The CDR3 DNA is TGTGCCAGCGGCCGGGACAGGTTTATAGACGGCTACACCTTC. Its translation is CASGRDRFIDGYTF.

This clonotype occurred many times. The V and J genes are TRBV2 and TRBJ2-1, with a weak D call TRBD2 (7 bases). Germline assignment: CDR1 SNHLY and CDR2 FYNNEI. Between the trimmed V and J ends, which lost 6 bases and 7 bases, there was a span of 10 bases. The CDR3 contains 12 residues. CDR3 region: CASRRGGNEQFF. In nucleotides, the CDR3 is TGTGCCAGCAGGAGGGGGGGAAATGAGCAGTTCTTC.

This clonotype was seen at least ten times. This chain connects TRBV9 to TRBJ2-7, with D uncertain. This CDR3 is 14 amino acids long. The germline V gene has CDR1 SGDLS and CDR2 YYNGEE. The V end lost 3 bases, the J end lost 3 bases, and 13 bases lay between the germline ends. The CDR3 is CASSEEGPSYEQYF. The DNA for the CDR3 is TGTGCCAGCAGCGAAGAAGGTCCCAGCTACGAGCAGTACTTC.

About this clonotype itself: This clone may be a read error of a much larger clone one base away. This sequence joins TRBV18 and TRBJ2-7; 9 bases agree with TRBD1. CDR3 length: 15 residues. CDR1 and CDR2 (germline): KGHSH, LQKENI. CDR3 DNA sequence: TGTGCCGGCTCTCCCGGACAGGGGTGGCTCTACGAGCAGTACTTC. This encodes CAGSPGQGWLYEQYF.

This clonotype has a count of ten or more. The chain uses TRBV5-1 and TRBJ2-7; D may be TRBD1 (5 bases). V lost 2 bases and J 7 bases, leaving 10 bases between the germline ends. Per germline, CDR1 SGHRS and CDR2 YFSETQ. The CDR3 sequence is 12 residues long. CDR3 in DNA: TGCGCCAGCAGCTTTCAGGGAAGTGAGCAGTACTTC. This encodes CASSFQGSEQYF.

This clonotype was counted a few times. The V and J genes are TRBV5-1 and TRBJ1-4, with 7 positions matching TRBD1. This CDR3 contains 18 residues. Germline assignment: CDR1 SGHRS and CDR2 YFSETQ. V dropped 6 bases and J dropped 2; count of bases not matched to a gene: 16. DNA of the CDR3: TGCGCCAGCAAGGTTCCCAAACAGGGGTTCGGCACTAATGAAAAACTGTTTTTT. It translates to CASKVPKQGFGTNEKLFF.

This clonotype has ten or more counts. This rearrangement joins TRBV5-5 to TRBJ2-1; 11 nucleotides align to TRBD2. This CDR3 contains 19 residues. The trim removed 0 bases at V and 0 bases at J, leaving 8 bases unmatched. The V gene's germline CDR1 is SGHKS and CDR2 YYEKEE (reference sequence). The CDR3 loop reads CASSLGLAGGPSSYNEQFF. The CDR3 nucleotides read TGTGCCAGCAGCTTGGGTCTAGCGGGGGGCCCCAGCTCCTACAATGAGCAGTTCTTC.

This clonotype has only a few counts. V and J are TRBV14 and TRBJ2-3; no clear D. The CDR3 is 11 residues long. The V end was cut by 0 bases, the J end by 10 bases, with 5 bases between. Germline CDR1 SGHDN, CDR2 FVKESK. Here the CDR3 DNA reads TGTGCCAGCAGCCAAGAGGTAGCGCAGTATTTT. This gives the protein CASSQEVAQYF.

This clonotype has a count of ten or more. The chain uses TRBV15 and TRBJ2-1, with 8 bases fitting TRBD1. The CDR3 is 14 residues long. The germline CDR1 and CDR2 sequences are LNHNV and YYDKDF (reference sequence). V trimming: 4 bases; J trimming: 1 base; junction bases outside the gene matches: 0. CDR3 in DNA: TGTGCCACCAGCAACAGGGGGTCCTACAATGAGCAGTTCTTC. Translating gives CATSNRGSYNEQFF.

This clonotype was seen a few times. The CDR3 nucleotides are TGTGCCAGCAGCGTAGAACCGGAAAGCGAGCAGTACTTC. Translating gives CASSVEPESEQYF. The rearrangement joins TRBV9 to TRBJ2-7; D gene ambiguous. CDR3 length: 13 amino acids. The germline CDR1 and CDR2 sequences are SGDLS and YYNGEE. V lost 0 bases and J 6 bases, leaving 10 bases between the germline ends.

With regard to this clonotype: Being one base from a much bigger clone, this may be a read error. V gene TRBV7-2 combines with J gene TRBJ2-2, with 7 bases matching TRBD2. The CDR3 has 15 amino acids. CDR1 is SGHTA, CDR2 FQGNSA, per germline. The CDR3 region is CASSLAVANTGGLFF. CDR3 nucleotide sequence: TGTGCCAGCAGCCTAGCGGTGGCGAACACCGGGGGGCTGTTTTTT.

This clonotype was observed many times. The genes are TRBV7-9 and TRBJ1-1; the D gene is possibly TRBD1 (5 bases). V was cut by 0 bases and J by 3 bases, with 14 bases left in between. The CDR3 spans 16 residues. Looked up from germline, CDR1 is SEHNR and CDR2 is FQNEAQ (reference sequence). This chain's CDR3 is CASSLARTIGDTEAFF. The CDR3 DNA sequence: TGTGCCAGCAGCTTAGCGCGGACAATTGGGGACACTGAAGCTTTCTTT. The full variable domain, in which reference TRBV7-9 and TRBJ1-1 provide the parts outside the CDR3, is DTGVSQNPRHKITKRGQNVTFRCDPISEHNRLYWYRQTLGQGPEFLTYFQNEAQLEKSRLLSDRFSAERPKGSFSTLEIQRTEQGDSAMYLCASSLARTIGDTEAFFGQGTRLTVV.

Of note for this clonotype: The junction departs from germline at one end; a sequencing error may be responsible. The chain's CDR3 is CASSSGPYKQYF. The CDR3 DNA sequence: TGTGCCAGCAGCTCGGGTCCCTACAAGCAGTACTTC. This sequence joins TRBV7-9 and TRBJ2-7; D is ambiguous. The CDR3 runs to 12 residues. Germline-derived CDR1 and CDR2 are SEHNR and FQNEAQ (reference sequence).

This clonotype was detected many times. The chain carries TRBV18 and TRBJ2-7; 11 nucleotides agree with TRBD1. Losses at the gene ends were 9 bases for V and 2 bases for J; bases not matched to a gene: 6. There are 14 residues in the CDR3. The germline CDR1 and CDR2 sequences are KGHSH and LQKENI. In DNA, the CDR3 is TGTGCCAGTGGGACAGGGGGTTTTGCCTACGAGCAGTACTTC. It encodes CASGTGGFAYEQYF.

The V and J genes are TRBV7-8 and TRBJ2-7; tentatively, D is TRBD1 (6 bases). CDR1 is SGHVS and CDR2 is FQNEAQ in the germline V gene. V lost 3 bases, J lost 2 bases, and 11 bases lay in between. The CDR3 consists of 14 residues. The CDR3 is CASSLSWGPYEQYF. Here the CDR3 DNA reads TGTGCCAGCAGCTTGAGTTGGGGGCCCTACGAGCAGTACTTC. The whole variable domain, remainder taken from reference TRBV7-8 and TRBJ2-7, is GAGVSQSPRYKVAKRGQDVALRCDPISGHVSLFWYQQALGQGPEFLTYFQNEAQLDKSGLPSDRFFAERPEGSVSTLKIQRTQQEDSAVYLCASSLSWGPYEQYFGPGTRLTVT.

The CDR3, as DNA: TGCGCCAGCAGCCCGACTAGCGGAGGCGGGACCGGGGAGCTGTTTTTT. The encoded protein is CASSPTSGGGTGELFF. This sequence joins TRBV4-1 and TRBJ2-2, with 9 bases that match TRBD2. CDR3 length: 16 residues. The J segment lost 5 bases and the V segment lost 4 bases, leaving 8 bases of the junction unmatched. The germline V gene has CDR1 MGHRA and CDR2 YSYEKL.

In its sample, this clonotype was seen a few times. This sequence joins TRBV6-5 and TRBJ2-4; TRBD2 agrees at 9 bases. The CDR3 runs 16 residues. After removal of 2 bases from V and 0 bases from J, the junction contained 2 bases not matched to a gene. The germline V gene has CDR1 MNHEY and CDR2 SVGAGI. The CDR3 DNA reads TGTGCCAGCAGTTACAGCGGGGGGCTAGCCAAAAACATTCAGTACTTC. It yields the protein CASSYSGGLAKNIQYF.

The chain has TRBV30 and TRBJ1-1; 11 bases agree with TRBD1. Germline V lookup: CDR1 GTSNPN, CDR2 SVGIG (reference sequence). Losses at the gene ends were 3 bases for V and 1 base for J; bases not matched to a gene: 7. This CDR3 spans 16 amino acids. CDR3 amino acids: CAWRGQGVPSNTEAFF. CDR3 sequence (DNA): TGTGCCTGGAGGGGACAGGGGGTGCCTTCGAACACTGAAGCTTTCTTT.

This clonotype was seen repeatedly, ten times or more. The rearrangement uses TRBV7-9 and TRBJ2-7; D is perhaps TRBD1 (6 bases). Germline-derived CDR1 and CDR2 are SEHNR and FQNEAQ (reference sequence). The CDR3 length is 13 residues. Deletions cut 5 bases from V and 6 bases from J, with 14 bases between. The CDR3 sequence is CASSTRAGVEQYF. Written as DNA, the CDR3 is TGTGCCAGCAGCACCCGCGCAGGGGTCGAGCAGTACTTC.

This clonotype was recorded at least ten times. The genes are TRBV13 and TRBJ1-6; 8 nucleotides agree with TRBD1. After removal of 5 bases from V and 10 bases from J, the junction contained 13 bases not matched to a gene. The germline gives CDR1 PRHDT, CDR2 FYEKMQ (reference sequence). The CDR3 consists of 16 residues. CDR3: CASSPLGQGVSSPLHF. Written as DNA, the CDR3 is TGTGCCAGCAGCCCACTAGGACAGGGTGTTAGCTCACCCCTCCACTTT.

With respect to this clonotype: It may be a read error: a sequence one base away is much more abundant. The V and J genes are TRBV7-9 and TRBJ1-1; D gene uncertain. The V end lost 2 bases, the J end lost 4 bases, and 14 bases lay between the germline ends. Germline V gene sequence: CDR1 SEHNR, CDR2 FQNEAQ (reference sequence). The CDR3 sequence is 15 residues long. The CDR3 loop is CASSLSEFMSTEAFF. CDR3 sequence (DNA): TGTGCCAGCAGCTTAAGTGAGTTTATGAGCACTGAAGCTTTCTTT. The complete variable domain, with remaining parts taken from reference TRBV7-9 and TRBJ1-1, reads DTGVSQNPRHKITKRGQNVTFRCDPISEHNRLYWYRQTLGQGPEFLTYFQNEAQLEKSRLLSDRFSAERPKGSFSTLEIQRTEQGDSAMYLCASSLSEFMSTEAFFGQGTRLTVV.

The V call is TRBV2, the J call TRBJ2-3; 15 nucleotides agree with TRBD2. Losses at the gene ends were 8 bases for V and 4 bases for J; bases not matched to a gene: 1. The CDR3 contains 14 residues. Germline V lookup: CDR1 SNHLY, CDR2 FYNNEI. This CDR3 reads CASGTSGGSDTQYF. Here the CDR3 DNA reads TGTGCCAGCGGGACTAGCGGGGGGTCAGATACGCAGTATTTT.